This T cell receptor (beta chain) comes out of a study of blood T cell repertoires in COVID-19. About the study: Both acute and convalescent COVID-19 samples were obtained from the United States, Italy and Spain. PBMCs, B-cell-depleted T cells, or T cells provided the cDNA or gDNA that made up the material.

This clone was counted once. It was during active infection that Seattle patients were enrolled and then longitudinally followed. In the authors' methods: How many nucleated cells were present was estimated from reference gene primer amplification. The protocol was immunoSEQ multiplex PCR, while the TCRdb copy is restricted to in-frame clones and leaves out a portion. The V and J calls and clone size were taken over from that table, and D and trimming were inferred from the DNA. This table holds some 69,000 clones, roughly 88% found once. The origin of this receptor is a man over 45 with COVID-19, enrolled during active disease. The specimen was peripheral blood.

Here the CDR3 reads CASMGQGATNEKLFF. The CDR3 region has the DNA TGTGCCAGTATGGGACAGGGTGCAACTAATGAAAAACTGTTTTTT. V usage is TRBV19 and J usage is TRBJ1-4, with 9 bases fitting TRBD1. This CDR3 is built from 15 residues. Germline CDR1 reads LNHDA; CDR2 reads SQIVND (reference sequence). Germline trimming cut 7 bases from V and 0 bases from J; bases unmatched to any gene: 3. Complete variable domain (other parts from reference TRBV19 and TRBJ1-4): DGGITQSPKYLFRKEGQNVTLSCEQNLNHDAMYWYRQDPGQGLRLIYYSQIVNDFQKGDIAEGYSVSREKKESFPLTVTSAQKNPTAFYLCASMGQGATNEKLFFGSGTQLSVL.